The 13 T cell receptor beta chains in this list originate from one sample, sequenced in a study of human T cells and chemical hapten exposure. Each CDR3 protein gets one entry after TCRdb re-called the RACE reads with MiXCR. This repertoire shows 300,000 to 400,000 distinct CDR3 sequences, about 5.1% found once; its top ten account for 2.5% to 3%. Specified time point: pre-sensitization, week 0. The sample's treatment: therapeutic diphenylcyclopropenone sensitization with weekly scalp DPC. The sequencing here drew on whole blood, taken in connection with sensitization to the hapten diphenylcyclopropenone (DPC). The receptor set was obtained from a woman aged 50 to 60 with alopecia areata. Some clones in this sample may be carry-over from other donors' samples.

This clonotype came up many times. The chain is built from TRBV9 and TRBJ2-1; 9 nucleotides align to TRBD2. The germline CDR1 and CDR2 sequences are SGDLS and YYNGEE. The CDR3 consists of 13 residues. The J segment lost 8 bases and the V segment lost 6 bases, leaving 6 bases of the junction unmatched. The CDR3 sequence: CASNGGGADEQFF. In DNA form, the CDR3 reads TGTGCCAGCAACGGCGGGGGGGCGGATGAGCAGTTCTTC.

This clonotype was recorded a few times. The chain joins TRBV6-5 to TRBJ2-2; the D gene is possibly TRBD2 (5 bases). The V gene's germline CDR1 is MNHEY and CDR2 SVGAGI. Trimming removed 5 bases from V and 9 bases from J, with 10 bases in between. CDR3 size: 12 residues. In nucleotides, the CDR3 is TGTGCCAGCAGTCTAACTAGGAGGGAGCTGTTTTTT. This translates into CASSLTRRELFF.

This clonotype came up many times. The chain has TRBV7-2 and TRBJ2-2; D unclear. The V gene's germline CDR1 is SGHTA and CDR2 FQGNSA. V was pared by 5 bases and J by 1 base, with 11 bases between. This CDR3 contains 15 residues. CDR3 in amino acids: CASSPRLMNTGELFF. The CDR3 nucleotides read TGTGCCAGCAGCCCCCGGCTAATGAACACCGGGGAGCTGTTTTTT.

This clonotype was seen at least ten times. V gene TRBV7-9 combines with J gene TRBJ1-2; maybe TRBD1 (6 bases). The germline V and J ends were trimmed by 5 bases and 6 bases, with 16 bases remaining between them. CDR3 length equals 14 residues. From germline, CDR1 is SEHNR and CDR2 FQNEAQ (reference sequence). The chain's CDR3 is CASSADSGPHGYTF. The CDR3 bases are TGTGCCAGCAGCGCGGACAGCGGACCCCATGGCTACACCTTC. The variable domain in full, completed from reference TRBV7-9 and TRBJ1-2, reads DTGVSQNPRHKITKRGQNVTFRCDPISEHNRLYWYRQTLGQGPEFLTYFQNEAQLEKSRLLSDRFSAERPKGSFSTLEIQRTEQGDSAMYLCASSADSGPHGYTFGSGTRLTVV.

This clonotype occurred a few times. The rearrangement uses TRBV11-2 and TRBJ1-4, with TRBD1 as a possible D gene (6 bases). V lost 5 bases and J lost 5, with 21 bases in between. The germline V gene has CDR1 SGHAT and CDR2 FQNNGV. CDR3 length: 17 amino acids. CDR3 residues: CASSQRRVGQQNEKLFF. The CDR3, as DNA: TGTGCCAGCAGCCAAAGGCGGGTCGGACAGCAAAATGAAAAACTGTTTTTT.

The chain couples TRBV15 to TRBJ2-1, with D perhaps matching TRBD2 (6 bases). V was shortened by 0 bases and J by 0 bases, with 9 bases between the two germline ends. Germline V lookup: CDR1 LNHNV, CDR2 YYDKDF (reference sequence). The CDR3 runs 16 residues. The CDR3 coding sequence is TGTGCCACCAGCAGAGATCACGGGGGCTCCTACAATGAGCAGTTCTTC. This encodes CATSRDHGGSYNEQFF.

The chain links TRBV12-3 or TRBV12-4 to TRBJ1-2; D remains ambiguous. Trimming took off 7 bases at V and 2 bases at J, with 11 bases between the two ends. CDR3 length: 13 residues. This CDR3 reads CASTTTGNYGYTF. The CDR3 DNA reads as TGTGCCAGCACCACAACCGGGAACTATGGCTACACCTTC.

This clonotype has ten or more counts. The V call is TRBV2, the J call TRBJ2-1, with 10 bases aligning to TRBD2. Looked up from germline, CDR1 is SNHLY and CDR2 is FYNNEI. Trimming at V came to 7 bases and at J to 10 bases, leaving 10 bases not matched to a gene. The length of the CDR3 is 14 residues. As DNA, the CDR3 is TGTGCCAGCAAGGAAGCGGGAGGGTCCGGGGAGCAGTTCTTC. Encoded protein: CASKEAGGSGEQFF.

This clonotype has more than one count but fewer than ten. The chain links TRBV20-1 to TRBJ2-5; 12 bases map to TRBD2. The CDR3 is made up of 15 amino acids. V trimming: 3 bases; J trimming: 4 bases; junction bases outside the gene matches: 6. Germline values: CDR1 DFQATT, CDR2 SNEGSKA (reference sequence). The CDR3 is CSASALAGGPETQYF. DNA of the CDR3: TGCAGTGCTAGTGCCCTAGCGGGGGGGCCAGAGACCCAGTACTTC.

This clonotype was observed many times. The chain combines TRBV7-9 with TRBJ2-1; no clear D gene. Trimming stripped 1 base from V and 4 bases from J, with 11 bases between. Germline loops: CDR1 SEHNR, CDR2 FQNEAQ (reference sequence). The CDR3 extends over 15 amino acids. The CDR3 DNA sequence: TGTGCCAGCAGCTTAGAGGTGACGCAGTACAATGAGCAGTTCTTC. Its translation is CASSLEVTQYNEQFF.

This clonotype was picked up many times. The gene calls are TRBV27 and TRBJ1-4; D unresolved. Germline V CDR1 and CDR2: MNHEY, SMNVEV (reference sequence). V shed 6 bases and J shed 7 bases, with 6 bases lying between them. The CDR3 covers 11 residues. CDR3 DNA: TGTGCCAGCAGGGGCGGTGAAAAACTGTTTTTT. This encodes CASRGGEKLFF.

In this sample, this clonotype turned up many times. The CDR3 DNA follows: TGCAGTGCTAGAGGAGAACAGGGTCCTCCCTTTGGCTACACCTTC. This gives the protein CSARGEQGPPFGYTF. This chain uses TRBV20-1 with TRBJ1-2; a possible D gene is TRBD1 (6 bases). V gave up 1 base and J gave up 7 bases, with 19 bases separating them. Germline V gene sequence: CDR1 DFQATT, CDR2 SNEGSKA (reference sequence). CDR3 length: 15 residues.

This chain uses TRBV20-1 with TRBJ2-5, with D perhaps matching TRBD2 (6 bases). This CDR3 comprises 14 residues. V dropped 2 bases and J dropped 1 base, with 11 bases sitting between them. From germline, CDR1 is DFQATT and CDR2 SNEGSKA (reference sequence). The CDR3 nucleotides read TGCAGTGCTAGATTCGGGACTGTCCAAGAGACCCAGTACTTC. Translation gives CSARFGTVQETQYF.